This T cell receptor beta chain was sequenced for a study of T cells in Graves' hyperthyroidism and ophthalmopathy. Trimming left V 4 bases short and J 2 bases short, with 16 bases between. This CDR3 spans 16 amino acids. The V gene's germline CDR1 is LNHNV and CDR2 YYDKDF (reference sequence). Using RNA transcripts as the source, TCR beta CDR3 regions were amplified. With the HTBI primer set, the TCR CDR3 went through a first round of RT-PCR. TCRdb re-derived calls from the multiplex PCR reads in MiXCR, one entry per CDR3 protein. The sample has around 530,000 distinct CDR3 sequences, over 15% seen once; the top ten hold approximately 16%. This clonotype was seen a few times. Its antigen is not known. Ophthalmopathy cases scored 3 or more on the Clinical Activity Score and 4 or more on NOSPECS grade, with duration below 3 months. Overall study results and limits: Blood also carried most thyroid clonotypes expanded above 0.001. A model using 13 V-J features told ophthalmopathy apart from stable hyperthyroidism. In validation, the model predicted ophthalmopathy. These predictions came a median approximately 5.9 months before onset.

The J gene is TRBJ2-3, the V gene TRBV15; D is uncertain. This TCR came from a woman younger than 30 with Graves' ophthalmopathy. Sequenced input: blood. CDR3 amino acids: CATSTSRIRITDTQYF. The DNA for the CDR3 is TGTGCCACCAGCACCTCCCGTATCCGGATCACAGATACGCAGTATTTT.